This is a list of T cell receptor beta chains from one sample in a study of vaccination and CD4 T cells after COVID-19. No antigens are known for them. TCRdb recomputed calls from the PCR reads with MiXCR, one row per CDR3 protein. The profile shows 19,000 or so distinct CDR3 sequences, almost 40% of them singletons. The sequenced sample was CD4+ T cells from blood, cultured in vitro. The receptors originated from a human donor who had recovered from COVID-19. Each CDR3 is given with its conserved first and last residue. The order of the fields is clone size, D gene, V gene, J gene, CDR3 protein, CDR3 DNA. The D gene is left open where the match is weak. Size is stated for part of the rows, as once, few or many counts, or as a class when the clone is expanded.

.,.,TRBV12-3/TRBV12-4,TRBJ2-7,CASSDIRGGHEQYF,TGTGCCAGCAGCGATATCAGGGGAGGTCACGAGCAGTACTTC
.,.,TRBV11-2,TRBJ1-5,CASSLDYNQPQHF,TGTGCCAGCAGCTTAGATTACAATCAGCCCCAGCATTTT
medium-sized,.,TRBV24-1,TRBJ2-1,CATRNPGEGNEQFF,TGTGCCACAAGGAACCCAGGGGAGGGCAATGAGCAGTTCTTC
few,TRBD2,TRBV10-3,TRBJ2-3,CAIRQEASGSADTQYF,TGTGCCATCAGGCAGGAGGCTAGCGGGAGTGCAGATACGCAGTATTTT
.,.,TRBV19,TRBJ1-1,CASSPTGPFEAFF,TGTGCCAGTAGCCCGACGGGACCTTTTGAAGCTTTCTTT
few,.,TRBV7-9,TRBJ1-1,CASSWDTEAFF,TGTGCCAGCAGTTGGGACACTGAAGCTTTCTTT
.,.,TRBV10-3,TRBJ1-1,CAISDRNTEAFF,TGTGCCATCAGTGATCGGAACACTGAAGCTTTCTTT
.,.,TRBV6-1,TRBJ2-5,CASSRATWGEETQYF,TGTGCCAGCAGTAGGGCGACGTGGGGCGAAGAGACCCAGTACTTC
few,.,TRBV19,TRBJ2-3,CASSQPSAADTQYF,TGTGCCAGTAGTCAGCCCTCCGCCGCAGATACGCAGTATTTT
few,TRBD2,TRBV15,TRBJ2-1,CATSRYGRDEQFF,TGTGCCACCAGCCGGTACGGGAGGGATGAGCAGTTCTTC
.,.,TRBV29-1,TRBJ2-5,CSVDAPSVQETQYF,TGCAGCGTTGACGCGCCTAGCGTTCAAGAGACCCAGTACTTC
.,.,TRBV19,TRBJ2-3,CASSPRESIDTQYF,TGTGCCAGTAGTCCCCGGGAAAGCATAGATACGCAGTATTTT
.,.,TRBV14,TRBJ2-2,CASSQGYGAYTGELFF,TGTGCCAGCAGCCAAGGTTACGGAGCCTACACCGGGGAGCTGTTTTTT
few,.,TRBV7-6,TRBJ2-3,CASSLLALTDTQYF,TGTGCCAGCAGCTTATTAGCCCTCACAGATACGCAGTATTTT
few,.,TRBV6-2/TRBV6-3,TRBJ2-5,CASSYVPSALGGTQYF,TGTGCCAGCAGTTACGTCCCTAGCGCCCTGGGGGGGACCCAGTACTTC
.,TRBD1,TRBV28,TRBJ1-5,CASTWGGTAQPQHF,TGTGCCAGCACTTGGGGGGGGACAGCTCAGCCCCAGCATTTT